Reported below is one TCR beta chain. What it recognizes is unknown. Both 60 Vbeta primers and 13 Jbeta primers went into the PCR. Some clones are missing from TCRdb's copy, which holds only in-frame ones; the method was immunoSEQ multiplex PCR. The sample lists approximately 89,000 clones, 70% to 80% seen once, with about 3.8% in the top ten. The sample comes from a study of cytomegalovirus exposure and HLA in healthy donors. Study-level points and caveats: When the data were analyzed later, several of the most significant clusters appeared to be linked to common viral pathogens. Researchers counted roughly 150 TCR beta chains as cytomegalovirus-associated. The Asian-associated ancestry cluster reportedly had fewer N-insertions than the approximately 700-donor mean in a later analysis. Per a prior analysis, the majority of TCR beta V segments were productive roughly 87% or roughly 30% of the time.

Unmatched junction bases numbered 5, after V lost 3 bases and J lost 2 bases. This CDR3 region has 15 residues. Germline V gene data show CDR1 as MNHNS and CDR2 as SASEGT. This TCR derives from a man between 25 and 39 years old in good health and CMV-seronegative. The sequenced material came from PBMCs. The genes are TRBV6-1 and TRBJ2-3; 7 bases match TRBD1. This CDR3 is CASSDMGQYTDTQYF. Written as DNA, the CDR3 is TGTGCCAGCAGTGACATGGGACAGTACACAGATACGCAGTATTTT.